This entry features one T cell receptor (beta chain) sequence. This sample was included in a study of blood T cell repertoires in COVID-19. About the research overall: Acute and convalescent COVID-19 specimens originated in the United States, Italy and Spain. T cells, B-cell-depleted T cells, or PBMCs provided the cDNA or gDNA that served as material.

Sequencing used immunoSEQ multiplex PCR; TCRdb keeps in-frame clones, though not all of them. The sample lists 50,000 to 70,000 clones; around 83% were seen once. Germline V gene lookup returns CDR1 PRHDT and CDR2 FYEKMQ (reference sequence). V lost 4 bases and J 6 bases, leaving 10 bases between the germline ends. This CDR3 contains 13 residues. Sequencing was done on a sample of peripheral blood. The TCR was taken from a woman aged 60-75 years with acute or convalescent COVID-19. The chain employs TRBV13 and TRBJ2-1; possibly TRBD2 for D (5 bases). Here the CDR3 DNA reads TGTGCCAGCAGCTCCACTAGTCCCAATGAGCAGTTCTTC. Its translation is CASSSTSPNEQFF. Drawing the rest from reference TRBV13 and TRBJ2-1, the complete variable domain is AAGVIQSPRHLIKEKRETATLKCYPIPRHDTVYWYQQGPGQDPQFLISFYEKMQSDKGSIPDRFSAQQFSDYHSELNMSSLELGDSALYFCASSSTSPNEQFFGPGTRLTVL.